This T cell receptor (beta chain) was sequenced in a study of T cells after somatic rescue of genetic block. Using immunoSEQ multiplex PCR, the repertoire was profiled, and TCRdb retains in-frame clones only, with some absent. The sample has about 68,000 clones, under 95% seen once. This clone was recorded only once. The TCR comes from a middle-aged man. Sequences were obtained from peripheral blood mononuclear cells (PBMCs).

CDR3 residues: CASRERAELNNEQFF. CDR3 nucleotide sequence: TGTGCCAGCAGGGAGAGAGCGGAGCTCAACAATGAGCAGTTCTTC. The chain uses TRBV27 and TRBJ2-1; D may be TRBD2 (5 bases). Germline values: CDR1 MNHEY, CDR2 SMNVEV (reference sequence). V was trimmed by 6 bases and J by 5 bases, leaving 17 bases between them. The CDR3 extends over 15 amino acids.